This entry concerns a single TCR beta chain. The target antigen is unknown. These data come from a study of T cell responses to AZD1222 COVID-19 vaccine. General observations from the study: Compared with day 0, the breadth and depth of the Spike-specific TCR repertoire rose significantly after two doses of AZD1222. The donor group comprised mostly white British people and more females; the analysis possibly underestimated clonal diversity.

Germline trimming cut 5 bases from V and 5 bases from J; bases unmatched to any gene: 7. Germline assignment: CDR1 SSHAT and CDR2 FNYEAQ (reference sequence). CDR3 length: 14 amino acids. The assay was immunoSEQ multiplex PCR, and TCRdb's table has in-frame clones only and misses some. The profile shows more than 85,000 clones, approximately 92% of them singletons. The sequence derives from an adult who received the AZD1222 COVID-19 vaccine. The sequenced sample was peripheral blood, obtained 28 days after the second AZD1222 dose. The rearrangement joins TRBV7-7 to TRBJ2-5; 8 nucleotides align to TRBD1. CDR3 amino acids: CASSRQGSRETQYF. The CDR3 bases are TGTGCCAGCAGCCGACAGGGGTCGAGGGAGACCCAGTACTTC.